Listed below are T cell receptor beta chains from one sample, sequenced in a study of T cells in Graves' hyperthyroidism and ophthalmopathy. MiXCR, applied by TCRdb to the multiplex PCR reads, yields one record per CDR3 protein. The sample carries 400,000 to 550,000 distinct CDR3 sequences, about 24% recorded once. Sequenced sample: blood. These receptors were taken from a woman between 25 and 40 years old with Graves' ophthalmopathy. Each CDR3 is given without its conserved first and last residue. Fields, in order: CDR3 protein, V gene, J gene.

cdr3_aa: ASSQTRTSGLSYEQY
v_call: TRBV11-1
j_call: TRBJ2-7

cdr3_aa: SAREFGTGSQETQY
v_call: TRBV20-1
j_call: TRBJ2-5

cdr3_aa: SVTANRRYYEQY
v_call: TRBV29-1
j_call: TRBJ2-7

cdr3_aa: SASMEVGDYGYT
v_call: TRBV20-1
j_call: TRBJ1-2

cdr3_aa: SATPGWPYYGYT
v_call: TRBV20-1
j_call: TRBJ1-2

cdr3_aa: ASTDLQGYEDYGYT
v_call: TRBV6-2/TRBV6-3
j_call: TRBJ1-2

cdr3_aa: ASSAKTGGYEQY
v_call: TRBV13
j_call: TRBJ2-7

cdr3_aa: ASSLDSNTGNTIY
v_call: TRBV7-8
j_call: TRBJ1-3

cdr3_aa: ASSKLTRDGSYT
v_call: TRBV12-3/TRBV12-4
j_call: TRBJ1-2

cdr3_aa: ASSSISWDGYT
v_call: TRBV28
j_call: TRBJ1-2

cdr3_aa: ASSLRGGLAGTQETQY
v_call: TRBV12-3/TRBV12-4
j_call: TRBJ2-5

cdr3_aa: ASRLSEGNTEAF
v_call: TRBV27
j_call: TRBJ1-1

cdr3_aa: ASSVRDNQPQH
v_call: TRBV2
j_call: TRBJ1-5

cdr3_aa: ASSLGRGTSYEQY
v_call: TRBV13
j_call: TRBJ2-7

cdr3_aa: ATSRAAAETQY
v_call: TRBV15
j_call: TRBJ2-5

cdr3_aa: ASIVLGGSSNEQY
v_call: TRBV7-8
j_call: TRBJ2-7